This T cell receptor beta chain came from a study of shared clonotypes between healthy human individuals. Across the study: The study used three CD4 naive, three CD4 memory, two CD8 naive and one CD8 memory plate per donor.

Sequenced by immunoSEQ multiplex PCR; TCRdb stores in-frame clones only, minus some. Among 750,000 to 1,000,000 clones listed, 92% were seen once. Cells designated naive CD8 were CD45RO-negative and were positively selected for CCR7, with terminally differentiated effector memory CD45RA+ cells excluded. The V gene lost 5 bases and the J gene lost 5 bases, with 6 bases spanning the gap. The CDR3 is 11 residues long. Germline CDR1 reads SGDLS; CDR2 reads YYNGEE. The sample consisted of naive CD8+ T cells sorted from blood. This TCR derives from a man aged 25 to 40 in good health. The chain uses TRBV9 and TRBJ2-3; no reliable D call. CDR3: CASSRIDTQYF. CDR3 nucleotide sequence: TGTGCCAGCAGTAGGATAGATACGCAGTATTTT.